The present T cell receptor beta chain was sequenced within a study of response to subunit inactivated influenza vaccine. General study findings and limits: The authors offered the suggestion that each seasonal influenza vaccination recruits few new T cells.

Comments on this clonotype: No antigen is known for it.

TCRdb redid the calling of the RT-PCR reads with MiXCR, one entry per CDR3 protein. The profile shows around 850,000 distinct CDR3 sequences, approximately 17% of them singletons. The starting material was PBMCs from blood, obtained 5 days after vaccination. The sequence was obtained from a man aged 45-65 years who received an inactivated influenza vaccine.

CDR3 protein: CSARPSVWTRYNEQFF. CDR3 nucleotides: TGCAGTGCTAGACCGTCAGTGTGGACTCGCTACAATGAGCAGTTCTTC. The chain has TRBV20-1 and TRBJ2-1; tentatively, D is TRBD2 (5 bases). Looked up from germline, CDR1 is DFQATT and CDR2 is SNEGSKA (reference sequence). Trimming left V 2 bases short and J 3 bases short, with 17 bases between. The CDR3 runs 16 residues.